These 20 T cell receptor beta chains originate from one sample sequenced in a study of CD8 T cells in ankylosing spondylitis. TCRdb itself ran the 5' RACE reads through MiXCR, one entry per CDR3 protein. The data show about 800,000 distinct CDR3 sequences, 12% seen once. Study-level findings and limits: Ankylosing spondylitis blood appeared to carry a characteristic TCR beta motif of roughly eight highly homologous variants.

For these TCRs, the target antigens are not known. The sequenced sample was blood, either unsorted or a sorted T cell fraction (not recorded which). The origin of the receptors is a male donor with ankylosing spondylitis.

This clonotype was recorded at least ten times. The chain uses TRBV12-3 or TRBV12-4 and TRBJ1-1, with D tentatively TRBD1 (5 bases). Trimming stripped 4 bases from V and 12 bases from J, with 15 bases between. The CDR3 is 12 residues long. The CDR3 bases are TGTGCCAGCAGTTCCTTCCCGGGGACTCCTTTCTTT. It specifies CASSSFPGTPFF.

The chain couples TRBV6-2 or TRBV6-3 to TRBJ1-2; D gene uncertain. V was clipped by 4 bases and J by 5 bases, with 8 bases between them. The CDR3 runs 12 residues. Germline loops: CDR1 MNHEY, CDR2 SVGEGT. The CDR3 nucleotides read TGTGCCAGCAGTTCGACCGTTTATGGCTACACCTTC. This gives the protein CASSSTVYGYTF.

The chain is built from TRBV5-5 and TRBJ2-7, with a weak D call TRBD2 (5 bases). CDR3 length equals 14 residues. V gave up 1 base and J gave up 3 bases, with 11 bases separating them. Germline lookup yields CDR1 SGHKS and CDR2 YYEKEE (reference sequence). For the CDR3, the DNA is TGTGCCAGCAGCTTGTCCCCGGGGAACTACGAGCAGTACTTC. It codes for CASSLSPGNYEQYF. The full variable domain, its missing parts supplied by reference TRBV5-5 and TRBJ2-7, is DAGVTQSPTHLIKTRGQQVTLRCSPISGHKSVSWYQQVLGQGPQFIFQYYEKEERGRGNFPDRFSARQFPNYSSELNVNALLLGDSALYLCASSLSPGNYEQYFGPGTRLTVT.

This clonotype was counted a few times. V is TRBV5-1 and J is TRBJ2-1; no firm D call. Germline CDR1 and CDR2: SGHRS and YFSETQ. CDR3 length: 13 amino acids. Deletions cut 2 bases from V and 9 bases from J, with 12 bases between. The CDR3 nucleotides read TGCGCCAGCAGCTTAGGAGCTGTGACTGAGCAGTTCTTC. It specifies CASSLGAVTEQFF.

This clonotype has at least ten counts. This chain joins TRBV4-3 and TRBJ2-3; D not certain. The CDR3 has 16 amino acids. The germline V gene has CDR1 LGHNA and CDR2 YSLEER. V shed 1 base and J shed 3 bases, with 14 bases lying between them. The CDR3 region is CASSQGGRGRTDTQYF. Written as DNA, the CDR3 is TGCGCCAGCAGCCAAGGAGGACGTGGCAGAACAGATACGCAGTATTTT.

V usage is TRBV7-2 and J usage is TRBJ1-1, with TRBD1 identical over 7 bases. The CDR3 has 13 residues. The germline V gene has CDR1 SGHTA and CDR2 FQGNSA. V was clipped by 1 base and J by 11 bases; unmatched bases: 7. The CDR3 reads CASSLDRDSRAFF. Written as DNA, the CDR3 is TGTGCCAGCAGCTTAGACCGGGACAGTCGGGCTTTCTTT.

The J gene is TRBJ2-5, the V gene TRBV20-1; perhaps TRBD2 as D (6 bases). Germline assignment: CDR1 DFQATT and CDR2 SNEGSKA (reference sequence). This CDR3 spans 14 amino acids. Trimming shortened V by 1 base and J by 4 bases, and 13 bases separated the two germline ends. CDR3 coding DNA: TGCAGTGCTAGAGTCAGGACTACCCGAGAGACCCAGTACTTC. Amino acids: CSARVRTTRETQYF.

V is TRBV7-2 and J is TRBJ2-7; TRBD1 might be the D (6 bases). Germline V gives CDR1 SGHTA, CDR2 FQGNSA. Trimming removed 6 bases at V and 5 bases at J, with 11 bases between. The CDR3 sequence is 12 residues long. The CDR3 nucleotides are TGTGCCAGCAGTTACAGGGTGGACGAGCAGTACTTC. Translation: CASSYRVDEQYF.

This chain uses TRBV20-1 with TRBJ2-1; 10 bases are shared with TRBD2. The V gene's germline CDR1 is DFQATT and CDR2 SNEGSKA (reference sequence). V dropped 6 bases and J dropped 7; count of bases not matched to a gene: 12. The CDR3 runs 15 residues. The DNA of the CDR3 is TGCAGTGCAAGGGGACTAGCGCGCCGTGGGAATGAGCAGTTCTTC. The encoded protein is CSARGLARRGNEQFF.

In this sample, this clonotype turned up many times. V and J are TRBV10-3 and TRBJ2-7; D is unclear. Germline CDR1 is ENHRY and CDR2 is SYGVKD. CDR3 length: 11 amino acids. Trimming took 11 bases from V and 3 from J, leaving 11 bases between them. The CDR3 sequence: CAVARDYEQYF. CDR3 DNA sequence: TGTGCCGTTGCTAGGGACTACGAGCAGTACTTC.

J is TRBJ2-1 and V is TRBV5-5; the D gene is possibly TRBD2 (6 bases). Germline CDR1 and CDR2: SGHKS and YYEKEE (reference sequence). The CDR3 contains 15 residues. V was cut by 3 bases and J by 12 bases, with 22 bases left in between. The chain's CDR3 is CASSSTGTPQRWQFF. The CDR3 region has the DNA TGTGCCAGCAGCTCCACCGGGACTCCCCAAAGGTGGCAGTTCTTC.

The table lists this clonotype with many counts. V is TRBV4-1 and J is TRBJ2-7; D gene uncertain. The CDR3 consists of 15 residues. Trimming shortened V by 4 bases and J by 0 bases, and 13 bases separated the two germline ends. Germline CDR1 and CDR2: MGHRA and YSYEKL. The CDR3 region is CASSLLVGFSYEQYF. The CDR3 DNA sequence: TGCGCCAGCAGCCTCCTAGTGGGGTTCTCCTACGAGCAGTACTTC.

V usage is TRBV6-5 and J usage is TRBJ2-1; D is uncertain. This CDR3 has 12 residues. Germline CDR1 reads MNHEY; CDR2 reads SVGAGI. Trimming cost V 3 bases and J 14 bases, with 14 bases left between them. CDR3 loop: CASSYFSGSEFF. The DNA of the CDR3 is TGTGCCAGCAGTTATTTTTCTGGATCGGAGTTCTTC.

This clonotype came up a few times. The DNA for the CDR3 is TGTGCCAGCAGCTTACGCAGGGGTGGCATCGAAGCTTTCTTT. This translates into CASSLRRGGIEAFF. The genes are TRBV7-9 and TRBJ1-1, with TRBD1 as a possible D gene (6 bases). CDR1 SEHNR and CDR2 FQNEAQ come from the germline V gene (reference sequence). The CDR3 contains 14 residues. V gave up 2 bases and J gave up 8 bases, with 15 bases separating them.

This clonotype has more than one count but fewer than ten. The chain carries TRBV5-1 and TRBJ1-2; no clear D gene. V was clipped by 4 bases and J by 2 bases, with 12 bases between them. The CDR3 is 14 amino acids. Germline lookup yields CDR1 SGHRS and CDR2 YFSETQ. The CDR3 sequence is CASSNYNSNYGYTF. CDR3 bases: TGCGCCAGCAGCAATTATAACAGCAACTATGGCTACACCTTC.

This clonotype was seen ten or more times. The chain has TRBV11-1 and TRBJ1-1; D is unclear. Trimming removed 1 base at V and 4 bases at J, with 13 bases between. The CDR3 is 15 residues long. Germline CDR1 reads SGHAT; CDR2 reads FQDESV (reference sequence). This CDR3 is CASSLVAGGGTEAFF. The CDR3 DNA is TGTGCCAGCAGCTTAGTAGCGGGTGGCGGCACTGAAGCTTTCTTT.

The rearrangement joins TRBV28 to TRBJ2-1; D not resolved. The germline CDR1 and CDR2 sequences are MDHEN and SYDVKM. Trimming removed 6 bases from V and 9 bases from J, with 15 bases in between. This CDR3 contains 13 residues. In nucleotides, the CDR3 is TGTGCCAGCAGGTCCCGACAATGGCTTGAGCAGTTCTTC. This gives the protein CASRSRQWLEQFF. Drawing the rest from reference TRBV28 and TRBJ2-1, the complete variable domain is DVKVTQSSRYLVKRTGEKVFLECVQDMDHENMFWYRQDPGLGLRLIYFSYDVKMKEKGDIPEGYSVSREKKERFSLILESASTNQTSMYLCASRSRQWLEQFFGPGTRLTVL.

The chain recombines TRBV27 with TRBJ2-5; TRBD2 matches at 7 bases. Germline CDR1 and CDR2: MNHEY and SMNVEV (reference sequence). The CDR3 length is 15 residues. With V trimmed by 6 bases and J by 5 bases, 12 bases remained unmatched. CDR3 nucleotides: TGTGCCAGCAGAGCCCGCGGGGAGGGAGGGGAGACCCAGTACTTC. This translates into CASRARGEGGETQYF.

This clonotype was picked up a small number of times. The V and J genes are TRBV7-9 and TRBJ1-2; D call uncertain. The CDR3 is 14 amino acids. CDR1 is SEHNR and CDR2 is FQNEAQ in the germline V gene (reference sequence). V dropped 5 bases and J dropped 2 bases, with 12 bases sitting between them. The CDR3 DNA reads TGTGCCAGCAGCCAGATAACCCAGAACTATGGCTACACCTTC. Translating gives CASSQITQNYGYTF.

The rearrangement joins TRBV27 to TRBJ1-5, with D possibly matching TRBD1 (5 bases). With 10 bases removed from V and 2 bases from J, the gap between germline ends came to 18 bases. Germline V gene sequence: CDR1 MNHEY, CDR2 SMNVEV (reference sequence). The CDR3 is made up of 15 amino acids. Here the CDR3 reads CATSARGWRNQPQHF. CDR3 nucleotide sequence: TGTGCCACCTCGGCCCGGGGGTGGCGCAATCAGCCCCAGCATTTT.